This TCR beta chain was sequenced for a study of cytomegalovirus exposure and HLA in healthy donors. Germline CDR1 is SQVTM and CDR2 is ANQGSEA. V was cut by 3 bases and J by 4 bases, with 21 bases left in between. CDR3 size: 16 residues. Amplification used 60 Vbeta primers and 13 Jbeta primers. Produced via immunoSEQ multiplex PCR; TCRdb's table is partial and in-frame only. The profile covers approximately 140,000 clones, with over 75% appearing a single time and about 1.5% taken by the ten largest. The sample comprised PBMCs. The receptor's source is a boy aged 5 to 17 in good health and CMV-seronegative. The chain links TRBV29-1 to TRBJ1-2; D is unclear. CDR3 in DNA: TGCAGCGTTGAGGCAGCGAGAACCCAGAGCGGCTATGGCTACACCTTC. Translating gives CSVEAARTQSGYGYTF. Drawing the rest from reference TRBV29-1 and TRBJ1-2, the complete variable domain is SAVISQKPSRDICQRGTSLTIQCQVDSQVTMMFWYRQQPGQSLTLIATANQGSEATYESGFVIDKFPISRPNLTFSTLTVSNMSPEDSSIYLCSVEAARTQSGYGYTFGSGTRLTVV.